This TCR beta chain was retrieved from a study of T cells in Graves' hyperthyroidism and ophthalmopathy. Study outcomes and limitations: Among thyroid clonotypes expanded above 0.001, most also appeared in blood.

Uncontrolled infection, other autoimmune disease, pregnancy or lactation excluded patients. At first hyperthyroidism diagnosis, before any ophthalmopathy symptoms, the blood sample was collected. PBMCs stemmed from more than 7.5 ml fresh peripheral blood. This clonotype was detected ten times or more. Its antigen is as yet unknown. The TCR beta CDR3 regions underwent amplification using RNA transcripts as the source. HTBI primers were the set used in a first-round RT-PCR of the TCR CDR3. TCRdb independently ran MiXCR on the multiplex PCR reads; one entry per CDR3 protein. The repertoire has about 720,000 distinct CDR3 sequences, around 20% of them found once; the top ten carry 15% to 20%. Sequencing input: blood. This clonotype was sampled from a woman aged 50 to 65 with Graves' hyperthyroidism that later progressed to Graves' ophthalmopathy.

This CDR3 reads CASSKTGQPGFDEQFF. As DNA, the CDR3 is TGTGCCAGCAGTAAGACAGGGCAACCCGGTTTCGATGAGCAGTTCTTC. This chain links TRBV2 with TRBJ2-1; TRBD1 agrees at 7 bases. With V trimmed by 5 bases and J by 8 bases, 15 bases remained unmatched. Germline loops: CDR1 SNHLY, CDR2 FYNNEI. This CDR3 is built from 16 residues.